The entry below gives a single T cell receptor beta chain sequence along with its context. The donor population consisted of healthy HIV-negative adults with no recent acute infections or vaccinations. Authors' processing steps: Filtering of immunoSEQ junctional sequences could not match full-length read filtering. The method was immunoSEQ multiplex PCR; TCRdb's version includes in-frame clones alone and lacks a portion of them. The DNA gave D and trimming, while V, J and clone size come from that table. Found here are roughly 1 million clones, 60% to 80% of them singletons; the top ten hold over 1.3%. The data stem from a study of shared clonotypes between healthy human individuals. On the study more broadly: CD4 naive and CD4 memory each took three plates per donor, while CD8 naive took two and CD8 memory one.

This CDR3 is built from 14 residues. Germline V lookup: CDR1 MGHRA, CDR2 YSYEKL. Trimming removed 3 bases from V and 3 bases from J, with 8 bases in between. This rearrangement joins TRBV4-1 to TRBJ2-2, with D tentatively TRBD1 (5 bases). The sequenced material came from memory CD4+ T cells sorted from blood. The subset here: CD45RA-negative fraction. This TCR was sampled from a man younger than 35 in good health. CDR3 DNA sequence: TGCGCCAGCAGCCACCAGGGATACACCGGGGAGCTGTTTTTT. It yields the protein CASSHQGYTGELFF.